The rows below give T cell receptor beta chains drawn from one sample of a study of T cell repertoires in cytomegalovirus infection. TCRdb reanalysed the reads using MiXCR and keeps one entry per CDR3 protein. The sample has hundreds of thousands of distinct CDR3 sequences; about two fifths are singletons. For these receptors, no antigen is known. The sequenced sample was cultured PBMCs, obtained from culture after CMV antigen stimulation. These TCRs come from a human donor in good health (CMV status not recorded). Some clones in this sample may be carry-over from other donors' samples. Each CDR3 is given with its conserved first and last residue. Each record gives: V gene, J gene, CDR3 protein.

v_call: TRBV28
j_call: TRBJ2-5
cdr3_aa: CASRGGLAGVSETQYF

v_call: TRBV20-1
j_call: TRBJ1-2
cdr3_aa: CSARDQGVDYGYTF

v_call: TRBV7-2
j_call: TRBJ2-2
cdr3_aa: CASSLGPLRELFF

v_call: TRBV7-2
j_call: TRBJ2-7
cdr3_aa: CASSQGGAGLAYEQYF

v_call: TRBV6-8
j_call: TRBJ2-3
cdr3_aa: CASSYPSGGATDTQYF

v_call: TRBV29-1
j_call: TRBJ2-1
cdr3_aa: CSVDISGRAYNEQFF

v_call: TRBV7-2
j_call: TRBJ2-1
cdr3_aa: CASSLLGPGREFF

v_call: TRBV7-6
j_call: TRBJ1-2
cdr3_aa: CASSLNAAGGYTF

v_call: TRBV19
j_call: TRBJ2-7
cdr3_aa: CASKGTRDSYEQYF

v_call: TRBV7-6
j_call: TRBJ2-7
cdr3_aa: CASSLTQVGEQYF

v_call: TRBV18
j_call: TRBJ2-7
cdr3_aa: CASSPAGIGLTTYEQYF

v_call: TRBV12-3/TRBV12-4
j_call: TRBJ2-7
cdr3_aa: CASGVSGRIPYEQYF

v_call: TRBV7-2
j_call: TRBJ1-5
cdr3_aa: CASSLTQGPGPQHF

v_call: TRBV7-9
j_call: TRBJ1-4
cdr3_aa: CASSLSVSSNEKLFF

v_call: TRBV12-3/TRBV12-4
j_call: TRBJ1-5
cdr3_aa: CASSFSGVNQPQHF

v_call: TRBV19
j_call: TRBJ2-2
cdr3_aa: CASSINREFTGELFF

v_call: TRBV28
j_call: TRBJ2-1
cdr3_aa: CASSLQGYHSNEQFF

v_call: TRBV7-2
j_call: TRBJ1-2
cdr3_aa: CASSPTLYGYTF

v_call: TRBV15
j_call: TRBJ2-7
cdr3_aa: CATSPDVFLQEQYF

v_call: TRBV7-2
j_call: TRBJ2-1
cdr3_aa: CASSLEWDRGFNNEQFF

v_call: TRBV7-8
j_call: TRBJ1-4
cdr3_aa: CASSPNGGKEKLFF

v_call: TRBV20-1
j_call: TRBJ1-2
cdr3_aa: CSARPLAGADGYTF

v_call: TRBV7-8
j_call: TRBJ2-1
cdr3_aa: CASRYNRVGSSDGQFF

v_call: TRBV28
j_call: TRBJ2-7
cdr3_aa: CASSLPSTAGVTYEQYF

v_call: TRBV28
j_call: TRBJ1-1
cdr3_aa: CASRVGGPRGTEAFF

v_call: TRBV11-2
j_call: TRBJ2-2
cdr3_aa: CASSLYGEGELFF

v_call: TRBV19
j_call: TRBJ1-3
cdr3_aa: CASGQLDSGNTIYF

v_call: TRBV12-3/TRBV12-4
j_call: TRBJ1-2
cdr3_aa: CASSPPGGPGWGF

v_call: TRBV10-3
j_call: TRBJ1-5
cdr3_aa: CAINSDREGQPQHF

v_call: TRBV12-3/TRBV12-4
j_call: TRBJ2-1
cdr3_aa: CASSWGDEQFF

v_call: TRBV5-5
j_call: TRBJ2-1
cdr3_aa: CASSLDYYEQFF

v_call: TRBV6-1
j_call: TRBJ2-7
cdr3_aa: CASTRTRTYEQYF